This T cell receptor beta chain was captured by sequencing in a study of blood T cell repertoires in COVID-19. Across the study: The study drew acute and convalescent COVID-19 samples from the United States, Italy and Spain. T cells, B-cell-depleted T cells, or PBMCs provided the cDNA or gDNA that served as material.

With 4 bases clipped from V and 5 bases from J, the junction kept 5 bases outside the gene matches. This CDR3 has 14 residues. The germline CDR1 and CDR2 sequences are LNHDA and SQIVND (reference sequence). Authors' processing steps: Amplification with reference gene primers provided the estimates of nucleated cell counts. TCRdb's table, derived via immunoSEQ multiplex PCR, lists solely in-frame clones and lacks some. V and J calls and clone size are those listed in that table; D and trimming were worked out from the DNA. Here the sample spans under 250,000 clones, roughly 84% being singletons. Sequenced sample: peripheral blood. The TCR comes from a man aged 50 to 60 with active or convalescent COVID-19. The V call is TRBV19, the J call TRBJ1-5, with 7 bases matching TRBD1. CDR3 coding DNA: TGTGCCAGTAGTAGCCGGACAGGACATCAGCCCCAGCATTTT. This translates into CASSSRTGHQPQHF.